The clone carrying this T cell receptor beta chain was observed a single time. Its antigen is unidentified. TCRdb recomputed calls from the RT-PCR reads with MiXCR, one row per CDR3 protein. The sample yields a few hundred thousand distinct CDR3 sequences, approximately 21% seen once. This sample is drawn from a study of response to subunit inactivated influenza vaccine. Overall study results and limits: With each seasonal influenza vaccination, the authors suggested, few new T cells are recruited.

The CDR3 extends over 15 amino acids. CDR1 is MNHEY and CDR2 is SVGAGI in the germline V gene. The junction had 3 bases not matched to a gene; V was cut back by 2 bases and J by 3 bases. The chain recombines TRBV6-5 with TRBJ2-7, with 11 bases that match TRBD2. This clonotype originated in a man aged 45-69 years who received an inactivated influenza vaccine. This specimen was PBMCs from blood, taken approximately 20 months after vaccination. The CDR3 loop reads CASSYRTSGSYEQYF. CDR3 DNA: TGTGCCAGCAGTTACCGCACTAGCGGGAGCTACGAGCAGTACTTC.